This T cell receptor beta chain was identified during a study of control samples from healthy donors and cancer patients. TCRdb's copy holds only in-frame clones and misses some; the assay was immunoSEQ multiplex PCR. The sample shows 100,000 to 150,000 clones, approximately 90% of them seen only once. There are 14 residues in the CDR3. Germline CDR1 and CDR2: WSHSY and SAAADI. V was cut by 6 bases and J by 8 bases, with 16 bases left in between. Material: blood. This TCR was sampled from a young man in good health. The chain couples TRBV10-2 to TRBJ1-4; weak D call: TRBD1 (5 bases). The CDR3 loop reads CASSPGGGVEKLFF. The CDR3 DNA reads TGCGCCAGCAGCCCAGGTGGGGGGGTCGAAAAACTGTTTTTT.